Below are 15 T cell receptor beta chains sequenced from a single sample in a study of T cells in Graves' hyperthyroidism and ophthalmopathy (dated by TCRdb to between 2019 and 2020). Libraries were prepared through multiplex PCR. The reads were generated on an Illumina HiSeq 2000. Amplification of TCR beta CDR3 regions was carried out from RNA transcripts. A first-round RT-PCR of the TCR CDR3 used the HTBI primer set with the Qiagen OneStep RT-PCR kit. Using fastp at Q25 and MiXCR, TCRdb reprocessed the public reads and kept productive beta chains. Each entry is one CDR3 protein sequence, shown with its most common DNA and genes. This sample gives around 600,000 distinct CDR3 sequences in total; about 45% of them show up just once. The ten largest clones represent less than 9% of the sample. Sequencing was carried out using peripheral blood or thyroid tissue (not recorded which). The source of these receptors is an adult man with Graves' disease, either hyperthyroidism or ophthalmopathy (not recorded which).

In this sample, this clonotype turned up many times. This sequence joins TRBV20-1 and TRBJ2-7; D is unresolved. Trimming removed 6 bases from V and 1 base from J, with 16 bases in between. Germline-derived CDR1 and CDR2 are DFQATT and SNEGSKA (reference sequence). The CDR3 length is 14 residues. CDR3 sequence (DNA): TGCAGTGCCAATCCGAGCCCGTCGTCCTACGAGCAGTACTTC. Amino acid sequence: CSANPSPSSYEQYF.

J is TRBJ2-7 and V is TRBV7-3, with 10 bases lining up with TRBD1. J was trimmed by 5 bases and V by 0 bases; bases with no gene match: 4. This CDR3 region has 15 residues. The V gene's germline CDR1 is SGHTA and CDR2 FQGTGA. The CDR3 DNA follows: TGTGCCAGCAGCTTAACCGAGACAGGGGGCGACGAGCAGTACTTC. It yields the protein CASSLTETGGDEQYF.

This sequence joins TRBV9 and TRBJ2-2; D possibly corresponds to TRBD1 (6 bases). The germline CDR1 and CDR2 sequences are SGDLS and YYNGEE. Trimming took off 3 bases at V and 5 bases at J, with 14 bases between the two ends. This CDR3 is built from 15 residues. CDR3 DNA: TGTGCCAGCAGCGCCGGATTACAGGGAACCGGGGAGCTGTTTTTT. It codes for CASSAGLQGTGELFF.

Note on this clonotype: This clone may be a read error of a much larger clone one base away. This chain joins TRBV10-3 and TRBJ2-7; no reliable D call. Trimming took 2 bases from V and 3 from J, leaving 8 bases between them. Germline-derived CDR1 and CDR2 are ENHRY and SYGVKD. The CDR3 runs 13 residues. For the CDR3, the DNA is TGTGCCATCAGTGAGGGCGAAGGCTACGAGCAGTACTTC. As protein: CAISEGEGYEQYF.

This clonotype was recorded a few times. The rearrangement links TRBV5-1 to TRBJ1-3; D is undetermined. Germline lookup yields CDR1 SGHRS and CDR2 YFSETQ. The CDR3 has 12 residues. Trimming shortened V by 5 bases and J by 1 base, and 4 bases separated the two germline ends. CDR3 bases: TGCGCCAGCAGGGCGTCTGGAAACACCATATATTTT. Encoded protein: CASRASGNTIYF. Looking up the rest from reference TRBV5-1 and TRBJ1-3 gives the full variable domain: KAGVTQTPRYLIKTRGQQVTLSCSPISGHRSVSWYQQTPGQGLQFLFEYFSETQRNKGNFPGRFSGRQFSNSRSEMNVSTLELGDSALYLCASRASGNTIYFGEGSWLTVV.

This clonotype showed up just a few times. V is TRBV7-6 and J is TRBJ2-5; the D is unclear. There are 15 residues in the CDR3. In germline, CDR1 is SGHVS, CDR2 FNYEAQ. V was clipped by 2 bases and J by 1 base, with 11 bases between them. Here the CDR3 reads CASSLSRRAQETQYF. The DNA of the CDR3 is TGTGCCAGCAGCTTAAGTAGACGGGCCCAAGAGACCCAGTACTTC.

The chain combines TRBV20-1 with TRBJ1-1, with D hard to call. CDR1 and CDR2 (germline): DFQATT, SNEGSKA (reference sequence). CDR3 length equals 12 residues. The chain's CDR3 is CSLDPWRTEAFF. The CDR3 DNA reads TGCAGCTTAGATCCGTGGCGCACTGAAGCTTTCTTT.

This clonotype was detected ten times or more. The chain employs TRBV4-1 and TRBJ1-2; the D is unclear. The ends were cut back, 0 bases at V and 2 bases at J, with 13 bases in the middle. Germline-derived CDR1 and CDR2 are MGHRA and YSYEKL. The length of the CDR3 is 16 residues. CDR3 nucleotides: TGCGCCAGCAGCCAAGATGCGGGAGGTTTGAACTATGGCTACACCTTC. Translated, it gives CASSQDAGGLNYGYTF.

A word on this clonotype: This could be a read error, since a much larger clone is one nucleotide away. The genes are TRBV7-9 and TRBJ1-2; D gene ambiguous. This CDR3 is built from 14 residues. In germline, CDR1 is SEHNR, CDR2 FQNEAQ (reference sequence). The CDR3 nucleotides read TGTGGCAGCAGCTCGACAACAATTAACTATGGCTACACCTTC. It encodes CGSSSTTINYGYTF.

Regarding this clonotype: One end of the junction does not line up with germline, which may come from a read error. The rearrangement links TRBV7-9 to TRBJ1-6; D unresolved. CDR3 length: 15 residues. From germline, CDR1 is SEHNR and CDR2 FQNEAQ (reference sequence). The CDR3 DNA reads as TGTGCCAGCAGCTTAGATGGGCAGGTTAATTCACCCCCCCACTTT. It encodes CASSLDGQVNSPPHF.

This clonotype was observed a few times. The J gene is TRBJ1-1, the V gene TRBV2, with 7 bases fitting TRBD1. The CDR3 runs 15 residues. Trimming removed 7 bases from V and 3 bases from J; junction bases left unmatched: 11. Germline V gene lookup returns CDR1 SNHLY and CDR2 FYNNEI. CDR3 DNA sequence: TGTGCCAGCATCACTGGGAGGGGGCTTGACACTGAAGCTTTCTTT. The encoded protein is CASITGRGLDTEAFF. Full variable domain (missing parts from reference TRBV2 and TRBJ1-1): EPEVTQTPSHQVTQMGQEVILRCVPISNHLYFYWYRQILGQKVEFLVSFYNNEISEKSEIFDDQFSVERPDGSNFTLKIRSTKLEDSAMYFCASITGRGLDTEAFFGQGTRLTVV.

The rearrangement joins TRBV2 to TRBJ2-3, with 11 positions matching TRBD2. V lost 5 bases to trimming and J lost 6 bases; unmatched junction nucleotides: 7. In germline, CDR1 is SNHLY, CDR2 FYNNEI. The CDR3 totals 15 residues. This CDR3 is CASSPTSGRGDTQYF. DNA for the CDR3: TGTGCCAGCAGTCCAACTAGCGGGAGAGGTGATACGCAGTATTTT. Filled out from reference TRBV2 and TRBJ2-3, the complete variable domain reads EPEVTQTPSHQVTQMGQEVILRCVPISNHLYFYWYRQILGQKVEFLVSFYNNEISEKSEIFDDQFSVERPDGSNFTLKIRSTKLEDSAMYFCASSPTSGRGDTQYFGPGTRLTVL.

This clonotype was counted at least ten times. V gene TRBV9 combines with J gene TRBJ1-1; D not resolved. This CDR3 has 14 amino acids. The ends were cut back, 0 bases at V and 2 bases at J, with 8 bases in the middle. Germline values: CDR1 SGDLS, CDR2 YYNGEE. The CDR3 nucleotides are TGTGCCAGCAGCGTAGAGGAGTACAACACTGAAGCTTTCTTT. It yields the protein CASSVEEYNTEAFF.

This clonotype was counted many times. The gene calls are TRBV7-2 and TRBJ1-2, with D perhaps matching TRBD1 (5 bases). V was clipped by 6 bases and J by 4 bases, with 15 bases between them. This CDR3 is built from 14 residues. Germline CDR1 SGHTA, CDR2 FQGNSA. CDR3 amino acids: CASRAAGTGYGYTF. As DNA, the CDR3 is TGTGCCAGCAGGGCGGCCGGGACGGGCTATGGCTACACCTTC.

This chain connects TRBV6-1 to TRBJ1-1; no clear D. Between the trimmed V and J ends, which lost 3 bases and 2 bases, there was a span of 19 bases. The CDR3 is 17 residues long. Germline assignment: CDR1 MNHNS and CDR2 SASEGT. CDR3 bases: TGTGCCAGCAGTGACACCCTCCTTCGGGGATTTAACACTGAAGCTTTCTTT. Translating it yields CASSDTLLRGFNTEAFF.